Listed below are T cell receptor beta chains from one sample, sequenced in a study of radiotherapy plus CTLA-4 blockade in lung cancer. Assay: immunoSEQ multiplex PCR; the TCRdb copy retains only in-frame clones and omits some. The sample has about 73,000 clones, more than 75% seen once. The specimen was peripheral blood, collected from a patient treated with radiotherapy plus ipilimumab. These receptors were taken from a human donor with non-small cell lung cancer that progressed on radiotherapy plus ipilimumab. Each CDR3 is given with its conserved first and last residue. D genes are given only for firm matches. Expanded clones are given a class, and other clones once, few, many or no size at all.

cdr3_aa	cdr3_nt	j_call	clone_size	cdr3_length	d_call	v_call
CAWREPGQGHYGYTF	TGTGCCTGGAGAGAACCGGGACAGGGGCACTATGGCTACACCTTC	TRBJ1-2	.	15	TRBD1	TRBV30
CAWSDGTSVSTDTQYF	TGTGCCTGGAGTGACGGGACTAGCGTAAGCACAGATACGCAGTATTTT	TRBJ2-3	.	16	TRBD2	TRBV30
CASSEGPEETQYF	TGCGCCAGCAGCGAAGGACCAGAGGAGACCCAGTACTTC	TRBJ2-5	once	13	.	TRBV5-1
CASSYGTRSYNEQFF	TGTGCCAGCAGTTACGGGACGAGGTCCTACAATGAGCAGTTCTTC	TRBJ2-1	.	15	.	TRBV6-6
CASSYFEGMGYGYTF	TGTGCCAGCAGTTACTTCGAGGGGATGGGGTATGGCTACACCTTC	TRBJ1-2	.	15	.	TRBV6-5
CASSRTGRDQPQHF	TGTGCCAGCAGTCGGACAGGGAGGGATCAGCCCCAGCATTTT	TRBJ1-5	.	14	TRBD1	TRBV6-1
CASSEAAIVNTEAFF	TGTGCCAGCAGTGAAGCGGCTATAGTAAACACTGAAGCTTTCTTT	TRBJ1-1	once	15	.	TRBV6-1
CASSVAPAQADTQYF	TGTGCCAGCAGCGTAGCGCCAGCTCAGGCAGATACGCAGTATTTT	TRBJ2-3	.	15	.	TRBV9
CASRSDSQVYNEQFF	TGTGCCAGCAGAAGTGACAGTCAGGTCTACAATGAGCAGTTCTTC	TRBJ2-1	.	15	.	TRBV28
CAWRSTEAFF	TGTGCCTGGAGGTCGACTGAAGCTTTCTTT	TRBJ1-1	.	10	.	TRBV30
CASIEGPF	TGTGCCAGCATCGAAGGGCCCTTC	TRBJ2-4	few	8	.	TRBV7-2
CASSPRTTHTGELFF	TGTGCCAGCAGTCCCCGGACTACCCACACCGGGGAGCTGTTTTTT	TRBJ2-2	.	15	.	TRBV2
CSVEAAGPYEQYF	TGCAGCGTTGAAGCGGCGGGCCCATACGAGCAGTACTTC	TRBJ2-7	.	13	.	TRBV29-1
CASSLLPSKGNEQFF	TGTGCCAGCAGCTTATTGCCTAGCAAAGGCAATGAGCAGTTCTTC	TRBJ2-1	.	15	.	TRBV7-6
CASSMGETQYF	TGTGCCAGTAGTATGGGAGAGACCCAGTACTTC	TRBJ2-5	.	11	.	TRBV19
CSVEAMSVTDTQYF	TGCAGCGTTGAAGCAATGTCAGTCACAGATACGCAGTATTTT	TRBJ2-3	.	14	.	TRBV29-1
CASSQGGLAKNIQYF	TGTGCCAGCAGCCAAGGGGGTCTAGCCAAAAACATTCAGTACTTC	TRBJ2-4	.	15	.	TRBV2
CASSPGQGFIQETQYF	TGTGCCAGCTCACCAGGACAGGGTTTCATCCAAGAGACCCAGTACTTC	TRBJ2-5	.	16	TRBD1	TRBV18
CASSFTSAMRDEQFF	TGCGCCAGCAGCTTTACTAGCGCCATGAGGGATGAGCAGTTCTTC	TRBJ2-1	.	15	TRBD2	TRBV5-1
CASSLTQSSGANVLTF	TGCGCCAGCAGCCTTACCCAGAGCTCTGGGGCCAACGTCCTGACTTTC	TRBJ2-6	.	16	.	TRBV5-1
CTSSPQVRDTEAFF	TGCACCAGCAGCCCACAGGTAAGAGATACTGAAGCTTTCTTT	TRBJ1-1	once	14	.	TRBV1
CASSLGGGGADEQFF	TGCGCCAGCAGCTTGGGTGGAGGGGGTGCGGATGAGCAGTTCTTC	TRBJ2-1	.	15	.	TRBV5-1
CASSMVAGGIYNEQFF	TGTGCCAGCAGCATGGTAGCGGGAGGAATCTACAATGAGCAGTTCTTC	TRBJ2-1	once	16	TRBD2	TRBV9
CASSLMGWGLNQPQHF	TGTGCCAGCAGTTTAATGGGGTGGGGTCTCAATCAGCCCCAGCATTTT	TRBJ1-5	once	16	.	TRBV28
CAWYRGRYNYGYTF	TGTGCCTGGTACAGGGGGCGCTATAACTATGGCTACACCTTC	TRBJ1-2	.	14	TRBD1	TRBV30
CATSRVSGVRGKNIQYF	TGTGCCACCAGCAGAGTCTCGGGGGTTCGGGGCAAAAACATTCAGTACTTC	TRBJ2-4	.	17	.	TRBV15
CASSQRQGRGQPQHF	TGTGCCAGTAGCCAAAGACAGGGAAGGGGTCAGCCCCAGCATTTT	TRBJ1-5	.	15	TRBD1	TRBV19
CASTRTQKGSGYTF	TGTGCCAGCACTAGGACTCAGAAGGGAAGTGGCTACACCTTC	TRBJ1-2	.	14	.	TRBV28
CASSSPLAGGGDEQFF	TGTGCCAGCAGCTCTCCGTTAGCGGGAGGGGGGGATGAGCAGTTCTTC	TRBJ2-1	few	16	TRBD2	TRBV5-6
CASSESGTSGRSGTDTQYF	TGTGCCAGCAGTGAATCCGGGACTAGCGGGAGGAGTGGCACAGATACGCAGTATTTT	TRBJ2-3	.	19	TRBD2	TRBV6-4
CASSPTKSADTQYF	TGTGCCAGCAGTCCAACGAAGAGTGCAGATACGCAGTATTTT	TRBJ2-3	.	14	.	TRBV27
CASSWGDGTQYF	TGTGCCAGCAGTTGGGGGGACGGGACCCAGTACTTC	TRBJ2-5	.	12	.	TRBV7-2
CSVEGVGIAGADTQYF	TGCAGCGTTGAAGGGGTTGGGATAGCGGGAGCAGATACGCAGTATTTT	TRBJ2-3	.	16	TRBD2	TRBV29-1
CASSPGLVGTQYF	TGTGCCAGCAGCCCCGGACTAGTCGGGACCCAGTACTTC	TRBJ2-5	few	13	TRBD2	TRBV6-5
CASSRGDGGELFF	TGTGCCAGCAGTCGGGGGGATGGCGGGGAGCTGTTTTTT	TRBJ2-2	.	13	TRBD2	TRBV27
CASTAGQNTDTQYF	TGTGCCAGCACCGCAGGCCAGAACACAGATACGCAGTATTTT	TRBJ2-3	.	14	.	TRBV9
CASSYGRGGYGYTF	TGTGCCAGCAGTTACGGCAGGGGCGGGTATGGCTACACCTTC	TRBJ1-2	.	14	.	TRBV6-5
CASRGTGRYEQYF	TGTGCCAGCAGAGGGACAGGGCGATACGAGCAGTACTTC	TRBJ2-7	.	13	TRBD1	TRBV27
CASSLGPGQGARDTEAFF	TGTGCCAGCAGCTTAGGACCGGGACAGGGGGCGCGAGACACTGAAGCTTTCTTT	TRBJ1-1	.	18	TRBD1	TRBV11-1
CASSESLDTNTGELFF	TGTGCCAGCAGTGAGTCGTTGGACACGAACACCGGGGAGCTGTTTTTT	TRBJ2-2	.	16	.	TRBV2
CASSQGQVYGYTF	TGTGCCAGCAGTCAGGGACAGGTCTATGGCTACACCTTC	TRBJ1-2	.	13	TRBD1	TRBV28
CASSEGQSGQYF	TGTGCCAGCAGTGAAGGACAAAGCGGACAGTACTTC	TRBJ2-7	few	12	.	TRBV6-1
CAISESGVRRTGANVLTF	TGTGCCATCAGTGAGTCGGGGGTACGGAGAACTGGGGCCAACGTCCTGACTTTC	TRBJ2-6	.	18	.	TRBV10-3
CASRRGQGITDTQYF	TGTGCCAGCAGGCGGGGACAGGGTATCACAGATACGCAGTATTTT	TRBJ2-3	.	15	TRBD1	TRBV6-1
CASSPRGIDRELFF	TGTGCCAGCAGCCCCCGGGGGATCGACCGGGAGCTGTTTTTT	TRBJ2-2	medium-sized	14	.	TRBV5-6
CASSRRGSEQYF	TGTGCCAGCAGCAGGAGGGGGTCCGAGCAGTACTTC	TRBJ2-7	few	12	.	TRBV5-5
CASSSPWTVSFSNQPQHF	TGTGCCAGCAGTTCCCCATGGACAGTCAGCTTTAGCAATCAGCCCCAGCATTTT	TRBJ1-5	.	18	.	TRBV28